This entry concerns a single T cell receptor (beta chain). TCRdb's copy holds only in-frame clones and misses some; the assay was immunoSEQ multiplex PCR. The table shows more than 300,000 clones, with approximately 80% occurring only once. In germline, CDR1 is SGHRS, CDR2 YFSETQ. Losses at the gene ends were 4 bases for V and 7 bases for J; bases not matched to a gene: 7. The CDR3 runs to 14 residues. This sample is drawn from a study of cytotoxic CD8 clonotypes in ibrutinib-treated CLL. The V and J genes are TRBV5-1 and TRBJ1-5, with 8 bases lining up with TRBD1. The TCR sequence derives from a human donor with chronic lymphocytic leukemia. The input for sequencing was PBMCs, taken before ibrutinib treatment. The CDR3, as DNA: TGCGCCAGCAGCCCTCAGGGGGCAGGGCAGCCCCAGCATTTT. Translating it yields CASSPQGAGQPQHF.